The clone carrying this T cell receptor beta chain occurred many times. As yet, its antigen is unknown. V was clipped by 5 bases and J by 6 bases; unmatched bases: 6. Germline V lookup: CDR1 SGHAT, CDR2 FQNNGV. The CDR3 totals 14 residues. cDNA synthesis was performed by 5'RACE with 10-nucleotide random UMIs. TCRdb analysed the 5' RACE reads with MiXCR anew, one entry per CDR3 protein. This sample has roughly 100,000 distinct CDR3 sequences, with approximately 3.3% found just once. A total of 2 million PBMCs stored at -80 degrees C provided the unsorted libraries. The record originates from a study of neurological immune-mediated disorders. Study information: There were approximately 35 multiple sclerosis patients. Of these, approximately 30 had relapsing-remitting MS and 3 had secondary progressive MS. Study results and limitations: With the multiple sclerosis repertoire cluster, none of the clinical or MRI features showed an association.

The sample taken for sequencing was PBMCs. The clonotype comes from a young woman with multiple sclerosis. J is TRBJ2-1 and V is TRBV11-2; TRBD1 agrees at 8 bases. CDR3 DNA: TGTGCCAGCAGCCCGCCCGACAGGGGCAATGAGCAGTTCTTC. Amino acid sequence: CASSPPDRGNEQFF.